This TCR beta chain was sequenced in a study of blood T cell repertoires in COVID-19. Study as a whole: Sources were T cells, B-cell-depleted T cells, or PBMCs; the material itself was cDNA or gDNA.

The CDR3 contains 11 residues. Deletions cut 7 bases from V and 6 bases from J, with 10 bases between. The V gene's germline CDR1 is SGHRS and CDR2 YFSETQ. Repertoires were generated with immunoSEQ multiplex PCR, while TCRdb's copy carries only in-frame clones and drops some. The sample gives roughly 110,000 clones, 80% to 85% of which show up once; 7.9% is in the top ten. This receptor was identified in an older man with acute or convalescent COVID-19. What was sequenced was peripheral blood. This sequence joins TRBV5-1 and TRBJ1-2; no reliable D call. The CDR3 DNA sequence: TGCGCCAGCTTGGGAGGAGATGGCTACACCTTC. Translating it yields CASLGGDGYTF.